These T cell receptor beta chains were read from a single sample in a study of PD-L1 blockade in urothelial cancer. Clones were sequenced by immunoSEQ multiplex PCR, and TCRdb holds only the in-frame ones, with some missing. The data contain over 100,000 clones, about 91% of them singletons. The specimen was PBMCs, collected around atezolizumab (anti-PD-L1) treatment. These TCRs come from a man in his fifties or sixties with urothelial cancer. Both conserved end residues are part of each CDR3.

cdr3_length,v_call,cdr3_aa
13,TRBV7-9,CASSLHSEDTQYF
16,TRBV11-2,CASSLGPGQGTYEQYF
15,TRBV7-3,CASSLWGRGANVLTF
14,TRBV19,CASSIVGDSYEQYF
15,TRBV25-1,CASSDPGTNYYGYTF
17,TRBV7-9,CASTPLGTSGGAETQYF
14,TRBV7-9,CASSLRGDRGEQFF
14,TRBV28,CASSFGSGANGYTF
16,TRBV7-6,CASSLELAGAFGELFF
16,TRBV5-1,CASSSRPGQGTDTQYF
14,TRBV4-1,CASSPGGQAYEQYF
12,TRBV6-1,CASSLYTDTQYF
16,TRBV5-4,CASSLGGQGSRETQYF
16,TRBV29-1,CSVAFGTGSGGNTIYF
15,TRBV9,CASSVEPSGGGELFF
17,TRBV11-3,CASSQPGLAGVADTQYF
15,TRBV6-9,CASSLLGRPSYEQYF
17,TRBV11-2,CASSLLVSSGFQETQYF
14,TRBV13,CASSLQGIVTEAFF
16,TRBV4-1,CASSQERGIYNSPLHF
13,TRBV19,CASSRLGQETQYF
11,TRBV20-1,CSAVGQGAGGF
14,TRBV9,CASSVYQGLYGYTF
14,TRBV9,CASSVGAVSYEQYF
14,TRBV30,CAWTLAGVQETQYF
14,TRBV19,CASSIADRTGTQYF
12,TRBV5-1,CASSPGKYEQYF
17,TRBV4-2,CASSQVRTGQAADTQYF
12,TRBV30,CAWSPDTYEQYF